This paragraph reports one T cell receptor beta chain. This clone was counted at least ten times. Its antigen has not been determined. No quality values exist for individual bases; no much larger clone is one base distant. This sample stems from a study of T cells after posttransplantation cyclophosphamide (dated by TCRdb to the mid-2010s). Regarding the research as a whole: The study tracked T cell repertoire reconstitution by TRB sequencing after myeloablative bone marrow transplantation using posttransplantation cyclophosphamide as GVHD prophylaxis. Samples from 30 to 45 PTCy-treated patients and 15 to 20 related bone marrow donors of those patients were subjected to antigen receptor sequencing. TRB sequencing was performed on blood from all 34 PTCy patients with 1-year posttransplant specimens. Up to about 3 additional blood samples from 2 to 5.2 years after transplant were also TRB-sequenced in 3 patients, as was pretransplant blood from a handful of patients. TRA and TRB clonality were tightly correlated in about ten samples, so subsequent TCR analyses focused on TRB only. Public TRB sequences were checked against a database of over 3,000 sequences associated with responses to pathogens, tumor antigens, self-antigens and alloantigens.

Genomic DNA was the input for TRB sequencing, which was run either with the immunoSEQ assay at survey resolution or with the hsTCRB kit. The published analysis was carried out like this. The immunoSEQ software handled the initial read processing, while the LymphoSeq R package was used for the repertoire analyses. Clonality was computed as 1 minus normalized Shannon entropy; Gini coefficient was also calculated for each TRB dataset. Phenotypes of unsorted samples were inferred by mapping TRB sequences from sorted subsets of the recipient or donor onto unsorted samples of the same recipient. TCRdb obtained this table from immuneACCESS and retained in-frame rearrangements with V and J assigned. These tables miss some clones; where compared with another copy, unresolved V genes account for less than half of the shortfall, and the remainder is unexplained. The DNA gave D and trimming, while V, J and clone size come from that table. There are some 38,000 clones in this sample, and none of them is a singleton. Approximately 2.4% of the sample goes to the ten largest clones.

On the day of marrow donation, related bone marrow donors gave peripheral blood samples. Peripheral blood and bone marrow mononuclear cells were isolated by Ficoll-Hypaque density centrifugation and were cryopreserved. CDR1 SGHRS and CDR2 YFSETQ were looked up in the germline V gene. V drops 3 bases and J drops 3 bases, leaving 13 bases in between. The CDR3 covers 14 residues, taking in both the cysteine and the phenylalanine. This entry keeps only the CDR3 DNA: 42 bases, framed from base 1. The full study reports these points: The TRB repertoires of T cells infiltrating skin or the GI tract showed only limited overlap with the TRB repertoires found in blood. Across approximately 41 patients, TRB clonality was highly associated with recipient CMV seropositivity and CMV reactivation, and PTCy diversity was similar to diversity in CNI/methotrexate controls. Donor-recipient similarity was low at 1-2 months but rose over the first year, and later blood repertoires were often dominated by donor CD8+ memory clones.

Source material: PBMCs. This TCR was sampled from a man aged 50 to 59 in good health, CMV-negative, and a related stem cell transplant donor. The chain is encoded by TRBV5-1 joined to TRBJ2-7; TRBD1 is perhaps the D gene, given 6 matching bases. The CDR3 here reads CASSYRETVYEQYF. The nucleotide sequence is TGCGCCAGCAGCTACAGGGAAACGGTCTACGAGCAGTACTTC.